This T cell receptor beta chain emerged from a study of OX40 agonist ivuxolimab in advanced cancers. Study details: Earlier treatment with anti-PD-1, anti-PD-L1 or anti-CTLA-4 was permitted, and less than 50% had received some. Study findings and constraints: Within 6 weeks, CD4+ and CD8+ blood T cells expanded clonally at 0.1 to 3.0 mg/kg. CD8+ T cells (on average) carried more expanded clones than CD4+ T cells.

Trimming left V 6 bases short and J 0 bases short, with 6 bases between. This CDR3 comprises 13 residues. CDR1 and CDR2 from the germline V gene are SNHLY and FYNNEI. Some clones are missing from TCRdb's copy, which holds only in-frame ones; the method was immunoSEQ multiplex PCR. The sample has about 69,000 clones; approximately 89% are singletons. With regard to this clone: Antigen unknown.

The source was CD4+ or CD8+ T cells sorted from blood, collected in a trial of the OX40 agonist ivuxolimab. This TCR derives from an adult with an advanced solid tumor such as melanoma, head and neck, liver or kidney cancer. The chain uses TRBV2 and TRBJ1-5; the D is unclear. CDR3 DNA sequence: TGTGCCAGCAGGGCTTCTAGCAATCAGCCCCAGCATTTT. Translated, it gives CASRASSNQPQHF.